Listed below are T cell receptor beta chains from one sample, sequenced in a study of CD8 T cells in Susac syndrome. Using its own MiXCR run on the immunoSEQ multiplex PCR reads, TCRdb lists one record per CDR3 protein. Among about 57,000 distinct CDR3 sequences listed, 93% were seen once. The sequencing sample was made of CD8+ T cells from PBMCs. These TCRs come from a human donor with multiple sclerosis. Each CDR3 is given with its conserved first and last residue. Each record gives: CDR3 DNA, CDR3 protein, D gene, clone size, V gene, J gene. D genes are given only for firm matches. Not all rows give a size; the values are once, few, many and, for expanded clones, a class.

TGTGCCAGCAGTGAGTCTAGCGGAGATAACACCGGGGAGCTGTTTTTT	CASSESSGDNTGELFF	TRBD2	NA	TRBV6-4	TRBJ2-2
TGTGCCAGCAGTTTTACACCGAACACCGGGGAGCTGTTTTTT	CASSFTPNTGELFF	NA	once	TRBV12-3/TRBV12-4	TRBJ2-2
TGCGCCAGCAGCCAAGATCCCATGGGGGAAATCGATGAGCAGTTCTTC	CASSQDPMGEIDEQFF	NA	NA	TRBV4-3	TRBJ2-1
TGTGCCAGCAGTCGTATGGGGGAACGGGGCTCACCCCTCCACTTT	CASSRMGERGSPLHF	NA	once	TRBV9	TRBJ1-6
TGTGCCAGCAGCCAAGATGGGGCCGGGGGATACACCGGGGAGCTGTTTTTT	CASSQDGAGGYTGELFF	NA	NA	TRBV3-1	TRBJ2-2
TGCAGTGCTAGCCCGACAGGGAATGAGCAGTTCTTC	CSASPTGNEQFF	TRBD1	once	TRBV20-1	TRBJ2-1
TGTGCCAGCAGTTTGATACCTGGGGACATTCAGTACTTC	CASSLIPGDIQYF	NA	NA	TRBV27	TRBJ2-4
TGCGCCAGCATATCTGGAAACACCATATATTTT	CASISGNTIYF	NA	NA	TRBV10-2	TRBJ1-3
TGTGCCAGCAGCCAAGAAGGTCAGGGAGTATACGAGCAGTACTTC	CASSQEGQGVYEQYF	NA	NA	TRBV4-2	TRBJ2-7
TGTGCCAGCAGCTTGGGGGTTCAGCCCCAGCATTTT	CASSLGVQPQHF	NA	once	TRBV5-6	TRBJ1-5
TGTGCCAGCAGCTTAGGATCAGGGGAGCAGTTCTTC	CASSLGSGEQFF	NA	NA	TRBV6-5	TRBJ2-1
TGTGCCAGCAGCCAAGATATGGGACAGCTTGAAGCTTTCTTT	CASSQDMGQLEAFF	TRBD1	NA	TRBV14	TRBJ1-1
TGTGCCAGCCGGGACAGGGGGGACGAGCAGTACTTC	CASRDRGDEQYF	TRBD1	once	TRBV2	TRBJ2-7
TGTGCCAGCAGCCCCCGGGACGGCAATCAGCCCCAGCATTTT	CASSPRDGNQPQHF	NA	NA	TRBV9	TRBJ1-5
TGTGCCTGGACAGGGGGCGACTATGGCTACACCTTC	CAWTGGDYGYTF	TRBD1	NA	TRBV30	TRBJ1-2
TGCAGCGTTGAAACAGGGGGCGGATACGAGCAGTACTTC	CSVETGGGYEQYF	TRBD1	NA	TRBV29-1	TRBJ2-7
TGTGCCAGCAGTCCCGACAGGGAAGTGCCCTACGAGCAGTACTTC	CASSPDREVPYEQYF	TRBD1	NA	TRBV28	TRBJ2-7
TGCAGCGTTAACCCGGGACGGGAGCAGTTCTTC	CSVNPGREQFF	NA	NA	TRBV29-1	TRBJ2-1
TGTGCCAGCAGTTGGGACGGCCTCTACAATGAGCAGTTCTTC	CASSWDGLYNEQFF	NA	NA	TRBV28	TRBJ2-1
TGTGCCACCAGCCTGGCCAGCGGACCACACAATGAGCAGTTCTTC	CATSLASGPHNEQFF	NA	NA	TRBV15	TRBJ2-1
TGTGCCAGCAGTAACCGGGACACATCCAGCACAGATACGCAGTATTTT	CASSNRDTSSTDTQYF	NA	NA	TRBV28	TRBJ2-3
TGTGCCAGCAGTTTGGGGTTTCGGGGTATGAACACTGAAGCTTTCTTT	CASSLGFRGMNTEAFF	NA	NA	TRBV28	TRBJ1-1
TGCGCCAGCAACTCAGACGCGAGAGGGGAAGCTTTCTTT	CASNSDARGEAFF	NA	NA	TRBV4-3	TRBJ1-1
TGTGCCAGCAGTTCCACCATTGGGCTCAATCAGCCCCAGCATTTT	CASSSTIGLNQPQHF	NA	NA	TRBV6-6	TRBJ1-5
TGCGCCAGCAGCCAAGATAGCCGTGTTGGCGAAATGAACACTGAAGCTTTCTTT	CASSQDSRVGEMNTEAFF	NA	NA	TRBV4-1	TRBJ1-1
TGTGCCAGCAGCCTTGGGACTACACCCGGGGAGCTGTTTTTT	CASSLGTTPGELFF	TRBD2	NA	TRBV5-4	TRBJ2-2
TGTGCCAGCAGCACCGCAAATGGCTACACCTTC	CASSTANGYTF	NA	NA	TRBV7-9	TRBJ1-2
TGCGCCAGCAGCCAAATTGGGGGGGGAATGGACGAGCAGTACTTC	CASSQIGGGMDEQYF	TRBD2	NA	TRBV4-1	TRBJ2-7
TGTGCCAGCAGTGAGCTCGGTGTGGCAGGGGAAGCTTTCTTT	CASSELGVAGEAFF	NA	once	TRBV27	TRBJ1-1
TGCAGTGCACCCTCCGGGACAGAGATCTACGAGCAGTACTTC	CSAPSGTEIYEQYF	TRBD1	NA	TRBV20-1	TRBJ2-7
TGTGCCAGCAGCTTAGAGCCAGGGTCCACTGAAGCTTTCTTT	CASSLEPGSTEAFF	NA	NA	TRBV7-2	TRBJ1-1
TGTGCCATCAGTGCCTTGGAAAGGGAAGAAGCTTTCTTT	CAISALEREEAFF	NA	NA	TRBV10-3	TRBJ1-1
TGTGCCAGCAGCCGAGCGGAGGACTGGCAGCCCCAGCATTTT	CASSRAEDWQPQHF	NA	NA	TRBV6-5	TRBJ1-5
TGTGCCAGCAGCTTAGGCTGGGGACAAGAGACCCAGTACTTC	CASSLGWGQETQYF	NA	once	TRBV13	TRBJ2-5
TGTGCCAGCAGTGGTGGGACGCCCAGCTCCTACAATGAGCAGTTCTTC	CASSGGTPSSYNEQFF	NA	NA	TRBV25-1	TRBJ2-1
TGTGCCAGCAGTTTCGGGGGGGGAGACACTGAAGCTTTCTTT	CASSFGGGDTEAFF	NA	NA	TRBV28	TRBJ1-1
TGTGCCAGCAGCCAAGAACCCTACATGGGTGAGCAGTTCTTC	CASSQEPYMGEQFF	NA	NA	TRBV3-1	TRBJ2-1
TGTGCCAGCAGTGAAAGCATTGCCACGGGGGCCAACGTCCTGACTTTC	CASSESIATGANVLTF	NA	once	TRBV2	TRBJ2-6
TGTGCCAGCAAAGTGTCAGGGATCAACACTGAAGCTTTCTTT	CASKVSGINTEAFF	NA	NA	TRBV6-5	TRBJ1-1
TGTGCCAGCAACTTCGGCGGGGGGGAGCAGTTCTTC	CASNFGGGEQFF	TRBD2	NA	TRBV7-9	TRBJ2-1
TGTGCCACCAGCCAAGCCTCGGCGGTGACCTACGAGCAGTACTTC	CATSQASAVTYEQYF	NA	NA	TRBV3-1	TRBJ2-7
TGCAGTGCACCCCTAGTAGGGGGGGCAGTAGATACGCAGTATTTT	CSAPLVGGAVDTQYF	NA	NA	TRBV20-1	TRBJ2-3
TGCAGCGCTGCCACGGAGACCCAGTACTTC	CSAATETQYF	NA	NA	TRBV29-1	TRBJ2-5
TGTGCCAGCAGTTTTCAGGGGGGGAATGAGCAGTTCTTC	CASSFQGGNEQFF	NA	NA	TRBV6-5	TRBJ2-1
TGTGCCAGTAGTATGGGACTCAGGGTCTACGAGCAGTACTTC	CASSMGLRVYEQYF	NA	NA	TRBV19	TRBJ2-7
TGTGCCAGCAGCCCACTCGAGAGCTCCTACAATGAGCAGTTCTTC	CASSPLESSYNEQFF	NA	NA	TRBV12-3/TRBV12-4	TRBJ2-1
TGTGCCAGCACCTTTCAGGGGGGCCCTTCTAACTATGGCTACACCTTC	CASTFQGGPSNYGYTF	TRBD1	NA	TRBV7-9	TRBJ1-2
TGTGCCAGCAGCTTGTCCGCTTCGAACACTGAAGCTTTCTTT	CASSLSASNTEAFF	NA	NA	TRBV5-4	TRBJ1-1
TGCAGCGTTGAAGATGGGGGGACAGGGGCCGGCTACACCTTC	CSVEDGGTGAGYTF	TRBD1	NA	TRBV29-1	TRBJ1-2
TGTGCCAGCAGCCCAAGGGCCATCACCGGGGAGCTGTTTTTT	CASSPRAITGELFF	NA	NA	TRBV7-9	TRBJ2-2
TGCGCCAGCAGCGGGGACTGGCCGACCTACGAGCAGTACTTC	CASSGDWPTYEQYF	NA	NA	TRBV5-1	TRBJ2-7
TGTGCCAGCAGCCCGACAGAATCCGGGCAGCCCCAGCATTTT	CASSPTESGQPQHF	NA	NA	TRBV7-9	TRBJ1-5
TGTGCCAGCAGGCCGTCTAGCGTGTTTGCGACAGATACGCAGTATTTT	CASRPSSVFATDTQYF	NA	NA	TRBV2	TRBJ2-3
TGTGCCAGCAGTAGACGGTACTCCTACGAGCAGTACTTC	CASSRRYSYEQYF	NA	NA	TRBV25-1	TRBJ2-7
TGTGCCAGCAGCCTGATCCCCGGGCTTCAAGAGACCCAGTACTTC	CASSLIPGLQETQYF	NA	NA	TRBV28	TRBJ2-5
TGCAGTGCTAGAAACCGTGGACAGGGGGAAGCTTTCTTT	CSARNRGQGEAFF	TRBD1	NA	TRBV20-1	TRBJ1-1
TGTGCCAGCAGCGTAGACCCAGGCCCTTCTGCGAGTGAGCAGTTCTTC	CASSVDPGPSASEQFF	NA	NA	TRBV9	TRBJ2-1
TGTGCCAGTAGTACGGGGCGGAGCAATCAGCCCCAGCATTTT	CASSTGRSNQPQHF	NA	NA	TRBV19	TRBJ1-5
TGTGCCAGCAGTAAGCGTATCTTAGAGACCCAGTACTTC	CASSKRILETQYF	NA	NA	TRBV2	TRBJ2-5